Presented here are 14 T cell receptor beta chains from one specimen sequenced in a study of blood T cell repertoires in COVID-19. The repertoire was sequenced with immunoSEQ multiplex PCR; TCRdb's copy has only in-frame clones and lacks some. The sample shows under 300,000 clones, approximately 83% of them seen only once. Material: peripheral blood. These receptor sequences come from a man aged 25-45 years who had recovered from COVID-19.

The table lists this clone with a count of one. The V gene is TRBV4-2, the J gene TRBJ1-2; TRBD1 is a possible D gene (6 bases). The CDR3 extends over 14 amino acids. With 3 bases removed from V and 6 bases from J, the gap between germline ends came to 14 bases. Germline CDR1 and CDR2: LGHNA and YNFKEQ. The CDR3 DNA follows: TGTGCCAGCAGCCAGAATCAGGGGTTGGATGGCTACACCTTC. It specifies CASSQNQGLDGYTF.

The chain employs TRBV28 and TRBJ1-3; no clear D gene. V lost 6 bases to trimming and J lost 1 base, with 7 bases between them. Germline values: CDR1 MDHEN, CDR2 SYDVKM. The CDR3 length is 13 residues. The CDR3 loop reads CASSPSSGNTIYF. The CDR3 coding sequence is TGTGCCAGCAGCCCCAGTTCTGGAAACACCATATATTTT. The whole variable domain, filled in from reference TRBV28 and TRBJ1-3, reads DVKVTQSSRYLVKRTGEKVFLECVQDMDHENMFWYRQDPGLGLRLIYFSYDVKMKEKGDIPEGYSVSREKKERFSLILESASTNQTSMYLCASSPSSGNTIYFGEGSWLTVV.

The chain combines TRBV12-5 with TRBJ1-5; D is perhaps TRBD1 (6 bases). CDR3 length equals 13 residues. Germline V gene sequence: CDR1 LGHNT, CDR2 FRNRAP. The V end was cut by 7 bases, the J end by 6 bases, with 13 bases between. In DNA, the CDR3 is TGTGCTAGTGCCAGGGACATTCTTCAGCCCCAGCATTTT. It specifies CASARDILQPQHF.

CDR3 residues: CASSMIRGNSKNIQYF. The CDR3 DNA follows: TGTGCCAGTAGTATGATTCGGGGGAACTCCAAAAACATTCAGTACTTC. The chain carries TRBV19 and TRBJ2-4; the D gene is possibly TRBD2 (6 bases). This CDR3 region has 16 residues. The germline V gene has CDR1 LNHDA and CDR2 SQIVND (reference sequence). V was pared by 3 bases and J by 2 bases, with 14 bases between. Full variable domain (missing parts from reference TRBV19 and TRBJ2-4): DGGITQSPKYLFRKEGQNVTLSCEQNLNHDAMYWYRQDPGQGLRLIYYSQIVNDFQKGDIAEGYSVSREKKESFPLTVTSAQKNPTAFYLCASSMIRGNSKNIQYFGAGTRLSVL.

This chain uses TRBV5-5 with TRBJ2-7; a weak D match, TRBD1 (5 bases). The CDR3 length is 15 residues. The ends were cut back, 1 base at V and 2 bases at J, with 13 bases in the middle. CDR1 and CDR2 (germline): SGHKS, YYEKEE (reference sequence). The CDR3 DNA sequence: TGTGCCAGCAGCTTGACTACCCTAGGGGCCTACGAGCAGTACTTC. Its protein product is CASSLTTLGAYEQYF.

The gene calls are TRBV24-1 and TRBJ2-5, with 9 nucleotides matching TRBD1. CDR1 and CDR2 from the germline V gene are KGHDR and SFDVKD. Trimming cost V 3 bases and J 5 bases; bases outside gene matches: 6. This CDR3 region has 15 residues. The CDR3, as DNA: TGTGCCACCAGTGATCCCCGACAGGGGGTTGAGACCCAGTACTTC. Amino acids: CATSDPRQGVETQYF.

This clone was seen only a few times. The chain recombines TRBV10-3 with TRBJ1-2, with D unclear. Trimming took off 2 bases at V and 8 bases at J, with 15 bases between the two ends. Germline-derived CDR1 and CDR2 are ENHRY and SYGVKD. The CDR3 covers 14 residues. The CDR3 region is CAISEQRSEVGYTF. The CDR3 DNA reads as TGTGCCATCAGTGAGCAGCGCAGCGAGGTGGGCTACACCTTC.

The chain joins TRBV6-6 to TRBJ2-7; 9 positions match TRBD2. V shed 0 bases, J shed 4 bases, and the junction held 1 base outside the gene matches. The CDR3 consists of 14 residues. Germline V lookup: CDR1 MNHNY, CDR2 SVGAGI (reference sequence). CDR3 sequence (DNA): TGTGCCAGCAGTTACTCGGGACTAGCATACGAGCAGTACTTC. It translates to CASSYSGLAYEQYF.

The J gene is TRBJ1-5, the V gene TRBV28; the D gene is possibly TRBD1 (6 bases). Germline CDR1 reads MDHEN; CDR2 reads SYDVKM. The CDR3 is 16 amino acids. V was clipped by 7 bases and J by 0 bases, with 16 bases between them. For the CDR3, the DNA is TGTGCCAGCATACCCAGGACAGTTAATAGCAATCAGCCCCAGCATTTT. Its protein product is CASIPRTVNSNQPQHF.

V gene TRBV11-1 combines with J gene TRBJ1-1; weak D call: TRBD1 (6 bases). The germline V and J ends were trimmed by 3 bases and 5 bases, with 10 bases remaining between them. The CDR3 has 13 residues. Germline lookup yields CDR1 SGHAT and CDR2 FQDESV (reference sequence). The CDR3 DNA reads as TGTGCCAGCAGCTTTACAGGGTTGACTGAAGCTTTCTTT. Protein sequence: CASSFTGLTEAFF.

The chain links TRBV5-6 to TRBJ1-1, with TRBD1 identical over 7 bases. CDR1 and CDR2 (germline): SGHDT, YYEEEE. V dropped 4 bases and J dropped 5; count of bases not matched to a gene: 11. The CDR3 has 15 residues. The CDR3 loop reads CASSNRDRVVTEAFF. In DNA form, the CDR3 reads TGTGCCAGCAGCAATAGAGACAGGGTTGTAACTGAAGCTTTCTTT. The full variable domain, in which reference TRBV5-6 and TRBJ1-1 provide the parts outside the CDR3, is DAGVTQSPTHLIKTRGQQVTLRCSPKSGHDTVSWYQQALGQGPQFIFQYYEEEERQRGNFPDRFSGHQFPNYSSELNVNALLLGDSALYLCASSNRDRVVTEAFFGQGTRLTVV.

For the CDR3, the DNA is TGTGCCAGCAGCCTGCGACTAGCGGGGGTGGGAGAGACCCAGTACTTC. Translated, it gives CASSLRLAGVGETQYF. This chain uses TRBV7-8 with TRBJ2-5; 12 bases agree with TRBD2. From germline, CDR1 is SGHVS and CDR2 FQNEAQ. The CDR3 extends over 16 amino acids. Trimming cost V 5 bases and J 4 bases; bases outside gene matches: 8.

The chain uses TRBV12-3 or TRBV12-4 and TRBJ2-2; TRBD1 matches 9 bases. The length of the CDR3 is 13 residues. Trimming took 5 bases from V and 11 from J; bases not matched to a gene: 6. The chain's CDR3 is CASSRTGVGELFF. The CDR3 nucleotides read TGTGCCAGCAGTAGGACAGGGGTCGGAGAGCTGTTTTTT.

This sequence joins TRBV12-5 and TRBJ1-5; 11 bases map to TRBD1. CDR1 and CDR2 (germline): LGHNT, FRNRAP. The CDR3 has 17 residues. Trimming took 4 bases from V and 4 from J; bases not matched to a gene: 9. In DNA form, the CDR3 reads TGTGCTAGTGGTTGGGGACAGGGGGTATCACTGAATCAGCCCCAGCATTTT. It yields the protein CASGWGQGVSLNQPQHF.